The present TCR beta chain was sequenced within a study of vaccination effects on CD4 cells after COVID-19. This clone was seen more than once but under ten times. Its antigen is not identified. TCRdb's table, derived via immunoSEQ multiplex PCR, lists solely in-frame clones and lacks some. The table lists about 45,000 clones, 72% of them singletons. The culture ran for 10 to 11 days, and then CD4+ T cells were isolated. Two doses of either BNT162b2 or mRNA-1273 were given to each participant. The germline V and J ends were trimmed by 6 bases and 5 bases, with 16 bases remaining between them. Germline lookup yields CDR1 SQVTM and CDR2 ANQGSEA. The length of the CDR3 is 13 residues.

This sequence originates from a human donor who received a COVID-19 vaccine. The chain couples TRBV29-1 to TRBJ1-2; a weak D match, TRBD1 (6 bases). The sequencing here drew on CD4+ T cells from PBMCs cultured without peptide, taken after COVID-19 vaccination. CDR3 nucleotides: TGCAGCGTCCGAAAGGGGGGTGATTATGGCTACACCTTC. Amino acid sequence: CSVRKGGDYGYTF.